The 17 T cell receptor beta chains below come from one sample, sequenced in a study of Ad26.COV2.S vaccination and SARS-CoV-2 variants. Treatment given: some 20 received Ad26.COV2.S at low or high dose, single or two shots; several received placebo; per-sample allocation not given. All samples were drawn on day 63, counting from the first vaccine or placebo injection. The repertoire was sequenced with immunoSEQ multiplex PCR; TCRdb's copy has only in-frame clones and lacks some. The sample holds fewer than 500,000 clones, roughly nine tenths seen once. The material was peripheral blood, obtained in a trial of Ad26.COV2.S vaccine versus placebo. All receptors derive from a person aged 18 to 65 who received the Ad26.COV2.S COVID-19 vaccine or a placebo.

This sequence joins TRBV7-3 and TRBJ2-5, with D perhaps TRBD1 (6 bases). The CDR3 is made up of 13 amino acids. Germline-derived CDR1 and CDR2 are SGHTA and FQGTGA. Between the trimmed V and J ends, which lost 5 bases and 3 bases, there was a span of 10 bases. CDR3 residues: CASSRDIEETQYF. Written as DNA, the CDR3 is TGTGCCAGCAGCCGGGACATCGAAGAGACCCAGTACTTC.

The chain employs TRBV18 and TRBJ2-1, with TRBD1 matching 9 bases. Germline assignment: CDR1 KGHSH and CDR2 LQKENI. The CDR3 extends over 13 amino acids. V lost 2 bases and J lost 7; bases outside the gene matches: 0. Here the CDR3 reads CASSPGTGNEQFF. DNA for the CDR3: TGTGCCAGCTCACCAGGGACAGGGAATGAGCAGTTCTTC.

V is TRBV5-1 and J is TRBJ1-6; no definite D call. The germline CDR1 and CDR2 sequences are SGHRS and YFSETQ. The V and J ends lost 0 bases and 5 bases respectively, with 9 bases between them. CDR3 size: 15 residues. CDR3: CASSLETGDNSPLHF. The CDR3 DNA reads as TGCGCCAGCAGCTTGGAGACCGGGGATAATTCACCCCTCCACTTT. The variable domain in full, completed from reference TRBV5-1 and TRBJ1-6, reads KAGVTQTPRYLIKTRGQQVTLSCSPISGHRSVSWYQQTPGQGLQFLFEYFSETQRNKGNFPGRFSGRQFSNSRSEMNVSTLELGDSALYLCASSLETGDNSPLHFGNGTRLTVT.

The chain joins TRBV24-1 to TRBJ2-2; perhaps TRBD1 as D (6 bases). Germline assignment: CDR1 KGHDR and CDR2 SFDVKD. V was cut by 2 bases and J by 1 base, with 10 bases left in between. The CDR3 totals 16 residues. The DNA for the CDR3 is TGTGCCACCAGTGATTCCCCCAGGGGGAACACCGGGGAGCTGTTTTTT. It translates to CATSDSPRGNTGELFF.

This clone was seen a single time. The chain is built from TRBV4-2 and TRBJ1-5; tentatively, D is TRBD1 (5 bases). Germline V gives CDR1 LGHNA, CDR2 YNFKEQ. V was pared by 0 bases and J by 1 base, with 19 bases between. The CDR3 length is 19 residues. The CDR3 here is CASSQDPPLGRGSNQPQHF. The CDR3 DNA is TGTGCCAGCAGCCAAGATCCCCCCCTCGGGCGGGGGAGCAATCAGCCCCAGCATTTT.

The chain employs TRBV25-1 and TRBJ2-1; D ambiguous. This CDR3 comprises 12 residues. Trimming took off 6 bases at V and 4 bases at J, with 7 bases between the two ends. Germline V gives CDR1 MGHDK, CDR2 SYGVNS. CDR3 nucleotides: TGTGCCAGCAGGACACCTTACAATGAGCAGTTCTTC. This translates into CASRTPYNEQFF.

The V call is TRBV5-6, the J call TRBJ1-2; D is undetermined. This CDR3 is built from 15 residues. V was shortened by 2 bases and J by 0 bases, with 11 bases between the two germline ends. Germline-derived CDR1 and CDR2 are SGHDT and YYEEEE. The CDR3 coding sequence is TGTGCCAGCAGCTTCGTACAGAGACCTAACTATGGCTACACCTTC. This codes for CASSFVQRPNYGYTF.

V usage is TRBV10-2 and J usage is TRBJ2-1; no clear D gene. The germline V and J ends were trimmed by 6 bases and 8 bases, with 11 bases remaining between them. This CDR3 comprises 12 residues. Germline V gives CDR1 WSHSY, CDR2 SAAADI. CDR3 sequence: CASSPQRYEQFF. CDR3 in DNA: TGCGCCAGCAGCCCCCAACGGTATGAGCAGTTCTTC.

The gene calls are TRBV24-1 and TRBJ2-3; 7 bases are a match to TRBD1. This CDR3 spans 16 amino acids. The germline gives CDR1 KGHDR, CDR2 SFDVKD. The ends lost 3 bases at V and 8 bases at J; junction bases unmatched: 13. The CDR3 DNA reads TGTGCCACCAGTGATATGACAGGGTCCTGGGAAGGTACGCAGTATTTT. Protein: CATSDMTGSWEGTQYF.

The V call is TRBV9, the J call TRBJ2-7, with D perhaps matching TRBD2 (5 bases). Germline CDR1 is SGDLS and CDR2 is YYNGEE. Trimming took off 1 base at V and 7 bases at J, with 18 bases between the two ends. CDR3 length: 15 residues. DNA of the CDR3: TGTGCCAGCAGCGTACTAAAGGACGGGAACCTAGAGCAGTACGTC. Encoded protein: CASSVLKDGNLEQYV.

The chain has TRBV2 and TRBJ1-1; D is undetermined. Trimming pared 7 bases from V and 1 base from J, leaving 13 bases between. This CDR3 is 14 amino acids long. Germline CDR1 is SNHLY and CDR2 is FYNNEI. CDR3 nucleotides: TGTGCCAGCACCCCGCTCCAGCCGAACACTGAAGCTTTCTTT. Amino acid sequence: CASTPLQPNTEAFF.

The V gene is TRBV6-2 or TRBV6-3, the J gene TRBJ1-1; D is undetermined. Germline CDR1 is MNHEY and CDR2 is SVGEGT. The length of the CDR3 is 12 residues. V shed 4 bases and J shed 3 bases, with 6 bases lying between them. The CDR3 DNA follows: TGTGCCAGCAGTTGGGAGCACACTGAAGCTTTCTTT. This translates into CASSWEHTEAFF.

The chain has TRBV18 and TRBJ1-1; D perhaps matches TRBD1 (6 bases). Per the germline V gene, CDR1 is KGHSH and CDR2 is LQKENI. The CDR3 length is 17 residues. V lost 0 bases and J lost 6, with 20 bases in between. CDR3 bases: TGTGCCAGCTCACCACCGGGGGCCCACGGTGGGATCCCTGAAGCTTTCTTT. Protein product: CASSPPGAHGGIPEAFF.

The J gene is TRBJ2-4, the V gene TRBV6-5; 7 bases line up with TRBD1. This CDR3 has 15 residues. Germline V gene sequence: CDR1 MNHEY, CDR2 SVGAGI. V lost 10 bases and J lost 2; bases outside the gene matches: 11. The DNA for the CDR3 is TGTGCCACCCATGGCAGGGGGTTTTCCAAAAACATTCAGTACTTC. Amino acid sequence: CATHGRGFSKNIQYF.

CDR3 in DNA: TGTGCCAGCAGGGTGGGCGGGTCTAGCACAGATACGCAGTATTTT. Its translation is CASRVGGSSTDTQYF. The chain carries TRBV2 and TRBJ2-3, with a weak D call TRBD2 (5 bases). Germline CDR1 SNHLY, CDR2 FYNNEI. Trimming took 6 bases from V and 0 from J, leaving 13 bases between them. There are 15 residues in the CDR3.

This sequence joins TRBV18 and TRBJ1-2; the D gene is possibly TRBD1 (5 bases). The length of the CDR3 is 15 residues. Trimming removed 0 bases at V and 6 bases at J, with 14 bases between. CDR1 is KGHSH, CDR2 LQKENI, per germline. The CDR3 DNA reads TGTGCCAGCTCACCACCGCCGGGGGTGGGAAATGGCTACACCTTC. Its protein product is CASSPPPGVGNGYTF.

The genes are TRBV7-6 and TRBJ2-2, with D tentatively TRBD2 (5 bases). The germline gives CDR1 SGHVS, CDR2 FNYEAQ. V was shortened by 5 bases and J by 8 bases, with 18 bases between the two germline ends. This CDR3 has 15 residues. The CDR3 nucleotides are TGTGCCAGCAGCGCATGGGAGTGGTTGACGGGGGAGCTGTTTTTT. Translating gives CASSAWEWLTGELFF.